The rows below give T cell receptor beta chains drawn from one sample of a study of radiation and T cells in renal cell carcinoma. Method: immunoSEQ multiplex PCR; TCRdb's copy keeps in-frame clones and lacks some. In the table there are tens of thousands of clones, over 70% of which are singletons. Specimen: blood, collected from a patient whose treatment included radiotherapy and nephrectomy. The receptors originated from a man aged 55 to 69 with renal cell carcinoma. Both conserved end residues are part of each CDR3.

j_call v_call cdr3_length cdr3_aa
TRBJ1-1 TRBV9 15 CASSVDQGLNTEAFF
TRBJ2-2 TRBV7-3 17 CASSLFPGSENTGELFF
TRBJ2-3 TRBV5-1 17 CASTRGGGYLLTDTQYF
TRBJ2-1 TRBV10-3 13 CAISGDGDNEQFF
TRBJ2-5 TRBV5-5 13 CASSYRVGETQYF
TRBJ2-2 TRBV11-3 15 CASSLSGINTGELFF
TRBJ1-1 TRBV6-5 13 CASSTGTGPEAFF
TRBJ2-7 TRBV7-2 14 CASSSGTGYYEQYF
TRBJ1-5 TRBV4-2 14 CASSPTRLDQPQHF
TRBJ1-3 TRBV19 15 CASRTDRTSGNTIYF
TRBJ1-4 TRBV11-3 14 CASSLQQGNEKLFF
TRBJ1-5 TRBV18 13 CASSPGVNQPQHF
TRBJ2-2 TRBV7-9 18 CASSLGRWSGRGTGELFF
TRBJ2-4 TRBV10-1 14 CASSGQRGQNIQYF
TRBJ2-7 TRBV4-3 15 CASSQDPSDYYEQYF
TRBJ2-2 TRBV30 14 CAWDGTSGAGELFF
TRBJ2-3 TRBV7-8 12 CASSPSTDTQYF
TRBJ1-2 TRBV27 14 CASSSFGQGGGYTF
TRBJ2-7 TRBV18 13 CASSPGLEGEQYF
TRBJ2-2 TRBV19 15 CASSTDREGTGELFF
TRBJ2-3 TRBV27 15 CASSFIRTGEDTQYF
TRBJ1-5 TRBV5-1 15 CASSMGGSSNQPQHF
TRBJ1-2 TRBV11-2 14 CASSLAGTVERYTF
TRBJ2-3 TRBV4-1 18 CASSQGTSGGVGTDTQYF
TRBJ2-1 TRBV10-3 15 CAISEGPGRNNEQFF
TRBJ2-5 TRBV7-9 11 CASSSLETQYF
TRBJ2-3 TRBV5-1 14 CASSSGTITDTQYF
TRBJ2-3 TRBV4-3 16 CASSRTTGLSTDTQYF
TRBJ2-3 TRBV29-1 13 CSVGGGDTDTQYF
TRBJ1-4 TRBV2 14 CASSETGVGEKLFF
TRBJ1-5 TRBV7-3 12 CASTQANQPQHF
TRBJ1-2 TRBV7-2 15 CASSLGPPGDYGYTF
TRBJ1-5 TRBV30 13 CACDRGLWQPQHF
TRBJ2-5 TRBV7-2 12 CASSSITWTQYF
TRBJ1-1 TRBV27 14 CASSYRQASTEAFF
TRBJ2-7 TRBV10-1 12 CASSADRYEQYF
TRBJ2-7 TRBV19 13 CASKGQGWDEQYF
TRBJ1-1 TRBV7-2 15 CASSLELRGSVSAFF
TRBJ1-2 TRBV7-8 15 CASSPDPGGNYGYTF
TRBJ2-7 TRBV19 16 CASSIGPGQGRNEQYF